The 9 T cell receptor beta chains listed next were all sequenced from one sample in a study of blood T cell repertoires in COVID-19. Using immunoSEQ multiplex PCR, the repertoire was profiled, and TCRdb retains in-frame clones only, with some absent. The sample lists over 300,000 clones; 80% to 90% were seen once. The source material was peripheral blood. These receptors originate from a man aged 35-49 years with acute or convalescent COVID-19.

This CDR3 reads CACWDRAANEKLFF. CDR3 nucleotides: TGTGCCTGTTGGGACAGGGCCGCTAATGAAAAACTGTTTTTT. The chain joins TRBV30 to TRBJ1-4, with TRBD1 matching 9 bases. Trimming took 6 bases from V and 3 from J; bases not matched to a gene: 5. The CDR3 totals 14 residues. The germline gives CDR1 GTSNPN, CDR2 SVGIG (reference sequence).

The V call is TRBV6-5, the J call TRBJ2-7, with 9 bases lining up with TRBD1. V trimming: 6 bases; J trimming: 5 bases; junction bases outside the gene matches: 8. The length of the CDR3 is 14 residues. Germline V gene lookup returns CDR1 MNHEY and CDR2 SVGAGI. The CDR3 reads CASSRRDRDHEQYF. CDR3 DNA: TGTGCCAGCAGCCGCCGGGACAGGGACCACGAGCAGTACTTC.

The chain employs TRBV3-1 (or the pseudogene TRBV3-2) and TRBJ2-3; D is perhaps TRBD2 (5 bases). V lost 6 bases to trimming and J lost 0 bases, with 13 bases between them. Germline V gene lookup returns CDR1 LGHDT and CDR2 YNNKEL (reference sequence). CDR3 size: 15 residues. The CDR3 protein is CASSYDYPSTDTQYF. The DNA of the CDR3 is TGTGCCAGCAGTTACGACTACCCAAGCACAGATACGCAGTATTTT.

V usage is TRBV6-2 or TRBV6-3 and J usage is TRBJ2-7, with D uncertain. Germline V lookup: CDR1 MNHEY, CDR2 SVGEGT. With 6 bases removed from V and 5 bases from J, the gap between germline ends came to 11 bases. The CDR3 has 12 residues. The CDR3 loop reads CASSTPRNEQYF. The CDR3 nucleotides are TGTGCCAGCAGCACCCCCAGAAACGAGCAGTACTTC.

J is TRBJ1-5 and V is TRBV28; D gene uncertain. Trimming pared 2 bases from V and 7 bases from J, leaving 6 bases between. This CDR3 is 12 amino acids long. Germline lookup yields CDR1 MDHEN and CDR2 SYDVKM. The CDR3 DNA sequence: TGTGCCAGCAGTTTAGTACAACAGCCCCAGCATTTT. This encodes CASSLVQQPQHF.

This rearrangement joins TRBV4-2 to TRBJ2-2; possible D gene TRBD1, 5 bases. The CDR3 loop spans 13 amino acids. V shed 3 bases and J shed 8 bases, with 10 bases lying between them. Germline CDR1 is LGHNA and CDR2 is YNFKEQ. The CDR3 spells CASSQSRVGELFF. In DNA form, the CDR3 reads TGTGCCAGCAGCCAGAGCAGGGTTGGGGAGCTGTTTTTT.

V and J are TRBV7-9 and TRBJ1-5, with 7 bases identical to TRBD1. V lost 4 bases and J lost 6; bases outside the gene matches: 3. CDR1 is SEHNR and CDR2 is FQNEAQ in the germline V gene (reference sequence). This CDR3 contains 13 residues. The CDR3 nucleotides are TGTGCCAGCAGCTCACAGGGGACTCAGCCCCAGCATTTT. It specifies CASSSQGTQPQHF.

The chain carries TRBV7-8 and TRBJ1-5, with TRBD1 matching over 7 bases. The CDR3 is 15 residues long. CDR1 and CDR2 (germline): SGHVS, FQNEAQ. With 2 bases clipped from V and 6 bases from J, the junction kept 7 bases outside the gene matches. The CDR3 is CASSLRGGVSQPQHF. For the CDR3, the DNA is TGTGCCAGCAGCTTACGAGGGGGCGTAAGTCAGCCCCAGCATTTT.

In its sample, this clone was seen many times. This chain connects TRBV11-2 to TRBJ2-2, with D tentatively TRBD2 (6 bases). The CDR3 extends over 16 amino acids. Trimming pared 1 base from V and 6 bases from J, leaving 15 bases between. Germline values: CDR1 SGHAT, CDR2 FQNNGV. CDR3 sequence (DNA): TGTGCCAGCAGCTTAGTCTCCGGGAGTACGGCCGGGGAGCTGTTTTTT. It encodes CASSLVSGSTAGELFF.